Below, 18 T cell receptor beta chains from the same sample are listed, as sequenced in a study of early T cells in non-severe SARS-CoV-2 infection. TCRdb itself ran the 5' RACE reads through MiXCR, one entry per CDR3 protein. The table shows tens of thousands of distinct CDR3 sequences, with around 5.2% occurring only once. Material: whole blood. All receptors derive from an adult who was a healthcare worker with PCR-confirmed SARS-CoV-2 infection or an uninfected control (not recorded which).

The rearrangement links TRBV27 to TRBJ1-6, with 9 bases fitting TRBD1. Trimming removed 7 bases from V and 5 bases from J; junction bases left unmatched: 9. This CDR3 contains 16 residues. Germline V CDR1 and CDR2: MNHEY, SMNVEV (reference sequence). The CDR3 region is CASKPTGGSHNSPLHF. Here the CDR3 DNA reads TGTGCCAGCAAGCCGACAGGGGGGTCCCATAATTCACCCCTCCACTTT.

V is TRBV7-6 and J is TRBJ1-2; D ambiguous. The V end lost 5 bases, the J end lost 0 bases, and 16 bases lay between the germline ends. This CDR3 has 16 amino acids. Per the germline V gene, CDR1 is SGHVS and CDR2 is FNYEAQ. The CDR3, as DNA: TGTGCCAGCAGCCCCCGTCAACATGGGACTAACTATGGCTACACCTTC. Protein: CASSPRQHGTNYGYTF.

This clonotype has at least ten counts. The chain recombines TRBV28 with TRBJ1-3; D is uncertain. CDR1 and CDR2 from the germline V gene are MDHEN and SYDVKM. The CDR3 extends over 13 amino acids. V gave up 5 bases and J gave up 3 bases, with 8 bases separating them. CDR3: CASSPADGNTIYF. CDR3 coding DNA: TGTGCCAGCAGTCCGGCGGATGGAAACACCATATATTTT.

This clonotype was seen at least ten times. V gene TRBV6-2 or TRBV6-3 combines with J gene TRBJ2-7; possible D gene TRBD2, 6 bases. The CDR3 length is 14 residues. The germline gives CDR1 MNHEY, CDR2 SVGEGT. Trimming removed 1 base from V and 3 bases from J, with 10 bases in between. This chain's CDR3 is CASSYYGGVYEQYF. For the CDR3, the DNA is TGTGCCAGCAGTTACTACGGCGGGGTCTACGAGCAGTACTTC.

The chain links TRBV7-2 to TRBJ1-2; 11 bases fit TRBD1. J lost 4 bases, V lost 2 bases, and 3 bases had no gene match. The germline V gene encodes CDR1 SGHTA and CDR2 FQGNSA. The CDR3 runs to 15 residues. The CDR3 DNA sequence: TGTGCCAGCAGCTTACAGGGACAGGGGGTCTATGGCTACACCTTC. It yields the protein CASSLQGQGVYGYTF.

This clonotype occurred many times. The chain employs TRBV18 and TRBJ1-1; unclear D gene. Trimming cost V 0 bases and J 5 bases, with 10 bases left between them. Germline V gene data show CDR1 as KGHSH and CDR2 as LQKENI. CDR3 size: 14 residues. CDR3 loop: CASSPPFRRTEAFF. Here the CDR3 DNA reads TGTGCCAGCTCACCACCCTTCAGAAGGACTGAAGCTTTCTTT.

This clonotype showed up many times. CDR3 sequence reads: CASRQRETGELFF. For the CDR3, the DNA is TGTGCCAGCAGGCAGCGTGAAACCGGGGAGCTGTTTTTT. This chain links TRBV2 with TRBJ2-2; D is uncertain. Per the germline V gene, CDR1 is SNHLY and CDR2 is FYNNEI. This CDR3 has 13 residues. V lost 6 bases and J 5 bases, leaving 10 bases between the germline ends.

Ten or more counts support this clonotype. This chain links TRBV3-1 with TRBJ2-5; no firm D call. Germline CDR1 reads LGHDT; CDR2 reads YNNKEL (reference sequence). This CDR3 region has 13 residues. V lost 7 bases to trimming and J lost 5 bases, with 14 bases between them. Here the CDR3 DNA reads TGTGCCAGCACCGAATCTTTTAGGGAGACCCAGTACTTC. Translation: CASTESFRETQYF.

This clonotype has at least ten counts. J is TRBJ2-1 and V is TRBV29-1, with 8 bases lining up with TRBD1. This CDR3 comprises 16 residues. Germline CDR1 SQVTM, CDR2 ANQGSEA. V was clipped by 0 bases and J by 3 bases; unmatched bases: 7. This CDR3 is CSVEDVTGGLYNEQFF. The CDR3 DNA sequence: TGCAGCGTTGAAGACGTCACAGGGGGTCTCTACAATGAGCAGTTCTTC.

The gene calls are TRBV1 and TRBJ2-7; the tabulated D call, TRBD2, remains unverified against the DNA. TRBV1 is deemed a pseudogene. The CDR3 length is 15 residues. The CDR3 here is CTSSPQSSERDEQYF. The CDR3 DNA follows: TGCACCAGCAGCCCCCAATCTAGCGAGAGGGACGAGCAGTACTTC.

With respect to this clonotype: Compared with germline, one end of the junction differs, possibly owing to a read error. V is TRBV3-1 and J is TRBJ1-6, with D possibly matching TRBD1 (6 bases). The CDR3 sequence is 15 residues long. CDR1 is LGHDT, CDR2 YNNKEL, per germline (reference sequence). For the CDR3, the DNA is TGTGCCGGCAGCCAAGATCGGGGACAAGAGTCACCCCTCCACTTT. It yields the protein CAGSQDRGQESPLHF.

Regarding this clonotype: This may arise from a read error, as a much more abundant clone is one base away. This is likely a read error, given that the CDR3 carries no conserved phenylalanine or tryptophan at its end. The rearrangement joins TRBV20-1 to TRBJ2-4; no firm D call. The germline V gene encodes CDR1 DFQATT and CDR2 SNEGSKA (reference sequence). CDR3 size: 12 residues. V lost 5 bases and J 0 bases, leaving 5 bases between the germline ends. The CDR3 is CSAVLAKNIQYY. CDR3 nucleotide sequence: TGCAGTGCTGTCCTAGCCAAAAACATTCAGTACTAC.

This clonotype was counted ten times or more. The CDR3 coding sequence is TGCGCCAGTAAAGCGGGAGCGGGCACCGGGGAGCTGTTTTTT. This encodes CASKAGAGTGELFF. The gene calls are TRBV10-1 and TRBJ2-2; 8 nucleotides agree with TRBD2. J lost 4 bases, V lost 9 bases, and 7 bases had no gene match. The CDR3 runs 14 residues. CDR1 is WNHNN and CDR2 is SYGVQD in the germline V gene (reference sequence).

This clonotype has more than one count but fewer than ten. The rearrangement links TRBV7-2 to TRBJ1-4, with D tentatively TRBD1 (6 bases). CDR1 is SGHTA, CDR2 FQGNSA, per germline. The germline V and J ends were trimmed by 5 bases and 8 bases, with 18 bases remaining between them. This CDR3 has 15 amino acids. The CDR3 region is CASSGFPGAREKLFF. CDR3 coding DNA: TGTGCCAGCAGCGGCTTCCCGGGGGCAAGGGAAAAACTGTTTTTT.

This clonotype was detected ten times or more. The chain couples TRBV20-1 to TRBJ2-1; D is unclear. The CDR3 is 13 residues long. V shed 0 bases and J shed 2 bases, with 5 bases lying between them. Germline loops: CDR1 DFQATT, CDR2 SNEGSKA (reference sequence). CDR3: CSARDQPYNEQFF. Here the CDR3 DNA reads TGCAGTGCTAGAGACCAGCCCTACAATGAGCAGTTCTTC.

V gene TRBV5-1 combines with J gene TRBJ1-4; D is ambiguous. V was cut by 8 bases and J by 8 bases, with 16 bases left in between. The CDR3 is made up of 13 amino acids. Germline V gene data show CDR1 as SGHRS and CDR2 as YFSETQ. The CDR3 here is CASTVSMGEKLFF. The CDR3 DNA is TGCGCCAGTACTGTCTCGATGGGGGAAAAACTGTTTTTT.

Only a few counts were recorded for this clonotype. The chain uses TRBV12-3 or TRBV12-4 and TRBJ2-7; 14 nucleotides align to TRBD2. The CDR3 length is 17 residues. V lost 5 bases, J lost 4 bases, and 10 bases stayed unmatched. The CDR3 loop reads CASSPRLTSGRGYEQYF. The CDR3 DNA follows: TGTGCCAGCAGTCCGCGATTGACTAGCGGGAGGGGGTACGAGCAGTACTTC.

This clonotype was observed at least ten times. The chain employs TRBV7-3 and TRBJ1-5; possible D gene TRBD1, 5 bases. The germline V gene has CDR1 SGHTA and CDR2 FQGTGA. The CDR3 has 18 residues. V was cut by 3 bases and J by 2 bases, with 20 bases left in between. The CDR3 here is CASSFRQPSSGGNQPQHF. CDR3 bases: TGTGCCAGCAGCTTTCGTCAACCATCCTCGGGGGGCAATCAGCCCCAGCATTTT.